Following are 18 T cell receptor beta chains from one sample sequenced in a study of tumor-infiltrating lymphocytes in primary liver carcinoma. The investigators made TCR beta cDNA from roughly 0.45 ug total RNA, using a constant-region primer. Slightly modified ARM-PCR served as the procedure for the TCR beta libraries. These libraries came from three rounds of nested multiplex PCR. Researchers ran the first two PCR rounds for roughly 11 cycles each with TRBV1-TRBV30 forward primers and a C-beta reverse primer. TCRdb processed the multiplex PCR reads anew with MiXCR; each CDR3 protein has one entry. This table holds fewer than 400,000 distinct CDR3 sequences, 50% to 70% found once. Out of unsorted whole blood came the blood RNA, and germline DNA was extracted as well. Material: peripheral blood. These receptors came from a man aged 35 to 55 with primary liver carcinoma and hepatitis B virus infection.

This clonotype was observed at least ten times. V gene TRBV12-5 combines with J gene TRBJ2-2, with D maybe TRBD2 (5 bases). The CDR3 length is 14 residues. CDR1 and CDR2 (germline): LGHNT, FRNRAP. V lost 6 bases to trimming and J lost 0 bases, with 8 bases between them. The CDR3 bases are TGTGCTAGTGGCCGGGAACCGAACACCGGGGAGCTGTTTTTT. It specifies CASGREPNTGELFF.

The chain carries TRBV20-1 and TRBJ2-3, with 10 bases identical to TRBD2. V was clipped by 5 bases and J by 2 bases; unmatched bases: 10. The CDR3 covers 16 residues. Germline V gene data show CDR1 as DFQATT and CDR2 as SNEGSKA (reference sequence). CDR3 bases: TGCAGTGCTTCCGATACTAGCGGGGTCTCCACAGATACGCAGTATTTT. Encoded protein: CSASDTSGVSTDTQYF.

This clonotype appeared many times. The V gene is TRBV12-3 or TRBV12-4, the J gene TRBJ2-3, with D perhaps given as TRBD1 or TRBD2 (5 bases each). Between the trimmed V and J ends, which lost 7 bases and 0 bases, there was a span of 20 bases. This CDR3 is 17 amino acids long. The CDR3 sequence: CASTLPLWGISTDTQYF. The CDR3 bases are TGTGCCAGCACCTTACCCCTGTGGGGGATCAGCACAGATACGCAGTATTTT.

To note about this clonotype: This CDR3 fails to terminate in the conserved phenylalanine or tryptophan, so it likely reflects a read error. J is TRBJ2-5 and V is TRBV5-4; weak D call: TRBD1 (5 bases). CDR1 and CDR2 (germline): SGHNT, YYREEE (reference sequence). The CDR3 spans 14 residues. CDR3 loop: CAGSPAQVGETQYV. In DNA, the CDR3 is TGTGCCGGCAGCCCAGCACAGGTGGGGGAGACCCAGTACGTC.

In regard to this clonotype: This may arise from a read error, as a much more abundant clone is one base away. The chain employs TRBV6-6 and TRBJ2-2; TRBD2 agrees at 13 bases. Germline CDR1 MNHNY, CDR2 SVGAGI (reference sequence). The CDR3 runs to 15 residues. With 8 bases clipped from V and 6 bases from J, the junction kept 6 bases outside the gene matches. This CDR3 is CASCPGLAGPGELFF. Written as DNA, the CDR3 is TGTGCCAGCTGCCCGGGACTAGCGGGACCCGGGGAGCTGTTTTTT.

As concerns this clonotype: A clone one base away is much larger, so this may be a read error. No conserved phenylalanine or tryptophan is present at the end of the CDR3, so a read error is the likely explanation. The rearrangement uses TRBV4-1 and TRBJ2-7; TRBD2 agrees at 7 bases. The CDR3 spans 15 residues. V gave up 0 bases and J gave up 2 bases; unmatched junction bases: 4. Germline assignment: CDR1 MGHRA and CDR2 YSYEKL. Written as DNA, the CDR3 is TGCGCCAGCAGCCAAGACGGTGGGGGGGCCTACGAGCAGTACCTC. It codes for CASSQDGGGAYEQYL.

With regard to this clonotype: Since no conserved phenylalanine or tryptophan closes the CDR3, a read error is the likely cause. It is unclear where the CDR3 begins or ends on the DNA, so no DNA is shown, and the CDR3 is as TCRdb lists it. The rearrangement uses TRBV6-1 and TRBJ2-2; the DNA was not compared with TRBD1, the D call given in the table. The CDR3 is 14 residues long, ends included. Germline V gene lookup returns CDR1 MNHNS and CDR2 SASEGT. The CDR3 protein is CASRDYRGTGGLFS.

Points on this clonotype: A much larger clone sits a single nucleotide away, making a read error possible. The chain joins TRBV4-1 to TRBJ2-7, with D perhaps assigned TRBD1 or TRBD2 (5 bases each). The CDR3 contains 16 residues. Germline-derived CDR1 and CDR2 are MGHRA and YSYEKL. The CDR3 DNA is TGCGACAGCAGCCAAGATAAAGAGGGGAGCTCCTACGAGCAGTACTTC. Its translation is CDSSQDKEGSSYEQYF.

The table lists this clonotype with a few counts. The V gene is TRBV2, the J gene TRBJ2-7; D is possibly TRBD2 (6 bases). The length of the CDR3 is 14 residues. In germline, CDR1 is SNHLY, CDR2 FYNNEI. Trimming removed 5 bases at V and 4 bases at J, with 15 bases between. For the CDR3, the DNA is TGTGCCAGCAGTTGGGACTGGGATGTGTACGAGCAGTACTTC. It specifies CASSWDWDVYEQYF.

This clonotype appeared a few times. The chain uses TRBV21-1 and TRBJ2-1; the table names TRBD2, a call not compared with the DNA. TRBV21-1 is a pseudogene locus. This CDR3 is built from 18 residues. The CDR3 nucleotides are TGTGCCAGCAGCAAATCCCGTGGAACTAGCGGTTCTCTCACGGAGCAGTTCTTC. Translation: CASSKSRGTSGSLTEQFF.

The chain couples TRBV5-1 to TRBJ1-1, with 7 bases aligning to TRBD1. V shed 3 bases and J 1 base; nucleotides not matched to a gene: 6. CDR1 and CDR2 (germline): SGHRS, YFSETQ. The CDR3 is 15 amino acids. For the CDR3, the DNA is TGCGCCAGCAGCTGGAACAGGGGCGGGAACACTGAAGCTTTCTTT. Its protein is CASSWNRGGNTEAFF. Full variable domain (remainder filled in from reference TRBV5-1 and TRBJ1-1): KAGVTQTPRYLIKTRGQQVTLSCSPISGHRSVSWYQQTPGQGLQFLFEYFSETQRNKGNFPGRFSGRQFSNSRSEMNVSTLELGDSALYLCASSWNRGGNTEAFFGQGTRLTVV.

As for this clonotype: One base away lies a much larger clone, so this may be a sequencing read error. This chain joins TRBV4-1 and TRBJ1-4; D uncertain. Germline values: CDR1 MGHRA, CDR2 YSYEKL. This CDR3 region has 15 residues. The germline V and J ends were trimmed by 0 bases and 9 bases, with 14 bases remaining between them. The CDR3 region has the DNA TGCGCCAGCAGCCAAGAATTCGCAGCGTCTCAAAAACTGTTTTTT. Translated: CASSQEFAASQKLFF.

In regard to this clonotype: The missing conserved phenylalanine or tryptophan at the end of this CDR3 makes a read error likely. The chain couples TRBV14 to TRBJ2-1, with 7 bases identical to TRBD1. CDR3 length: 15 residues. J lost 5 bases, V lost 4 bases, and 8 bases had no gene match. Germline V gene lookup returns CDR1 SGHDN and CDR2 FVKESK. CDR3 sequence reads: CASSPNRGYNNEQFL. For the CDR3, the DNA is TGTGCCAGCAGCCCGAACAGGGGCTACAACAATGAGCAGTTCCTC.

This clonotype was seen a handful of times. This chain joins TRBV5-1 and TRBJ1-1, with D unclear. The CDR3 is made up of 11 amino acids. CDR1 and CDR2 from the germline V gene are SGHRS and YFSETQ. V was cut by 10 bases and J by 1 base, with 8 bases left in between. CDR3 bases: TGCGCCTCGAGAGGGAACACTGAAGCTTTCTTT. Translation gives CASRGNTEAFF. Full variable domain (missing parts from reference TRBV5-1 and TRBJ1-1): KAGVTQTPRYLIKTRGQQVTLSCSPISGHRSVSWYQQTPGQGLQFLFEYFSETQRNKGNFPGRFSGRQFSNSRSEMNVSTLELGDSALYLCASRGNTEAFFGQGTRLTVV.

This clonotype was seen only once. Because the CDR3 is missing its conserved closing phenylalanine or tryptophan, this is likely a read error. The rearrangement joins TRBV6-6 to TRBJ2-7; 11 bases align to TRBD2. The CDR3 totals 16 residues. V lost 2 bases, J lost 4 bases, and 7 bases stayed unmatched. Germline CDR1 and CDR2: MNHNY and SVGAGI (reference sequence). CDR3 in amino acids: CASSYGRRLAGYEQYS. In DNA form, the CDR3 reads TGTGCCAGCAGTTACGGCCGGCGACTAGCGGGATACGAGCAGTACTCC.

This clonotype occurred many times. The chain uses TRBV6-2 or TRBV6-3 and TRBJ2-5; the match to TRBD1 covers 8 bases. Germline CDR1 reads MNHEY; CDR2 reads SVGEGT. Trimming took 6 bases from V and 4 from J; bases not matched to a gene: 7. The CDR3 has 14 amino acids. This CDR3 is CASSPLDRAETQYF. Written as DNA, the CDR3 is TGTGCCAGCAGCCCCCTGGACAGGGCAGAGACCCAGTACTTC.

A remark on this clonotype: Possible read error: a much larger clone is one base away. This chain uses TRBV12-3 or TRBV12-4 with TRBJ1-6, with TRBD1 identical over 7 bases. The CDR3 has 14 residues. With V trimmed by 7 bases and J by 5 bases, 5 bases remained unmatched. The CDR3 region has the DNA TGTGCCAGCATCTTAGGGACAGATAATTCACCCCTCCACTTT. Protein product: CASILGTDNSPLHF.

The genes are TRBV5-1 and TRBJ2-2; D is undetermined. The CDR3 runs 16 residues. V lost 1 base to trimming and J lost 0 bases, with 10 bases between them. Germline CDR1 SGHRS, CDR2 YFSETQ. The CDR3 loop reads CASSLPGHTNTGELFF. CDR3 DNA: TGCGCCAGCAGCTTGCCAGGCCACACGAACACCGGGGAGCTGTTTTTT. Together with reference TRBV5-1 and TRBJ2-2, the CDR3 gives the full variable domain: KAGVTQTPRYLIKTRGQQVTLSCSPISGHRSVSWYQQTPGQGLQFLFEYFSETQRNKGNFPGRFSGRQFSNSRSEMNVSTLELGDSALYLCASSLPGHTNTGELFFGEGSRLTVL.